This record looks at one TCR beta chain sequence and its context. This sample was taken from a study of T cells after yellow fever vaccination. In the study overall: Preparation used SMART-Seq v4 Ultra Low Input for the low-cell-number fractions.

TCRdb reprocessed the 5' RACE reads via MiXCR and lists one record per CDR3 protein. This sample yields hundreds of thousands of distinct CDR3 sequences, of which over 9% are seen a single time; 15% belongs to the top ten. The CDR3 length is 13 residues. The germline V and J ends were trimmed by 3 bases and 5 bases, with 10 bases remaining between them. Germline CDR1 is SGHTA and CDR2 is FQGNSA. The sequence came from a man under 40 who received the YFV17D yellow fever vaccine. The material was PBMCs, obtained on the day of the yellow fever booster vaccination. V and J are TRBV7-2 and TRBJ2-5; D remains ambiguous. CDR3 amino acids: CASSFGSPETQYF. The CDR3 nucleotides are TGTGCCAGCAGCTTCGGCAGTCCTGAGACCCAGTACTTC.